Included here is one TCR beta chain sequence, with context. Its antigen remains unknown. Using immunoSEQ multiplex PCR, the repertoire was profiled, and TCRdb retains in-frame clones only, with some absent. The repertoire has some 70,000 clones, approximately 80% of them found once; the top ten carry more than 1%. Prior to sequencing, the ViraFEST assay stimulated PBMC with viral peptide pools, which expanded the antigen-specific CD4+ T cells. Scientists isolated CD4+ T cells after a roughly ten-day culture period ended. As their vaccination, participants received two doses of either BNT162b2 or mRNA-1273. Nucleocapsid antibodies stayed negative before and after vaccination, showing no earlier SARS-CoV-2 infection. Researchers reported culturing a few million PBMC in each well, adding approximately 9.4 IU/ml IL-2 and roughly 11 ug/ml peptides. On days 3 and 7, fresh IL-2 medium replaced half the medium.

These data originate in a study of vaccination effects on CD4 cells after COVID-19. Germline V gene data show CDR1 as SGHNT and CDR2 as YYREEE (reference sequence). V dropped 2 bases and J dropped 2; count of bases not matched to a gene: 5. The CDR3 is made up of 15 amino acids. Study results and limitations: Relatively few convalescent patients took part in the study, which had no early post-infection timepoints.

Sequenced material: CD4+ T cells from PBMCs cultured with HCoV-229E spike peptides, taken after COVID-19 vaccination. This receptor was obtained from a human donor who received a COVID-19 vaccine. The chain combines TRBV5-4 with TRBJ2-3, with 7 bases that match TRBD2. CDR3 in amino acids: CASSFSSGNTDTQYF. The CDR3 nucleotides are TGTGCCAGCAGCTTCTCTAGCGGAAACACAGATACGCAGTATTTT.